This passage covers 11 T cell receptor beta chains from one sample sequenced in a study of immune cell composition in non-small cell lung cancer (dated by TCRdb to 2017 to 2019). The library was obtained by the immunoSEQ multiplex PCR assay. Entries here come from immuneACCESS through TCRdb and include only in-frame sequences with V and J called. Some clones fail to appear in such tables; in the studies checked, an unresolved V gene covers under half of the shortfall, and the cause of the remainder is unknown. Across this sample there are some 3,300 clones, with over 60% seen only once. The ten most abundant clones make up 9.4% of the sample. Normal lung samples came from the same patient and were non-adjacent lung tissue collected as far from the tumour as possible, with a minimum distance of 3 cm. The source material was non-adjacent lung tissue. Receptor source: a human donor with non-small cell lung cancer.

The CDR3 protein is CASSLGLAGETVYEQYF. In DNA form, the CDR3 reads TGTGCCAGCAGCTTAGGGCTAGCGGGAGAGACGGTCTACGAGCAGTACTTC. The V call is TRBV11-3, the J call TRBJ2-7; 10 bases match TRBD2. CDR3 size: 17 residues. CDR1 is SGHNT and CDR2 is YENEEA in the germline V gene. J gave up 3 bases and V 1 base, and 9 bases lay outside the gene matches.

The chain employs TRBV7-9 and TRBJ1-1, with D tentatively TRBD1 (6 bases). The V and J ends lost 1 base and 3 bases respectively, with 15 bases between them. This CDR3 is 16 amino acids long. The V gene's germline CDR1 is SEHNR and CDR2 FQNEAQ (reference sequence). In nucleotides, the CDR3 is TGTGCCAGCAGCTTAGTGTTCCGGGGGGGCGACACTGAAGCTTTCTTT. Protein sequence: CASSLVFRGGDTEAFF.

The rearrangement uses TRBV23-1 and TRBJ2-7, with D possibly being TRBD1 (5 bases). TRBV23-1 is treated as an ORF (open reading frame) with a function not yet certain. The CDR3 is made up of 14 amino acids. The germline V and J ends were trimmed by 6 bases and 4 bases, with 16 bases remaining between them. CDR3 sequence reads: CASRGAGLFYEQYF. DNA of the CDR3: TGCGCCAGCAGGGGTGCAGGGTTATTTTACGAGCAGTACTTC.

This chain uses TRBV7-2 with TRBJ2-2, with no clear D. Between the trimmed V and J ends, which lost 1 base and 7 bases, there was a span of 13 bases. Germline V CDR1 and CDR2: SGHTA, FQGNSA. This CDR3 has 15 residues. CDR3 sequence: CASSLVTIKGGELFF. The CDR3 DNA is TGTGCCAGCAGCTTAGTGACCATCAAAGGCGGGGAGCTGTTTTTT.

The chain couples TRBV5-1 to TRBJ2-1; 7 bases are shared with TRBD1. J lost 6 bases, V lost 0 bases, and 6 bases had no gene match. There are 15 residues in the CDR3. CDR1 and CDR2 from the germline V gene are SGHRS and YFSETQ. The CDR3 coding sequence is TGCGCCAGCAGCTTGGCGGGACAGTCTTTCAATGAGCAGTTCTTC. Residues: CASSLAGQSFNEQFF. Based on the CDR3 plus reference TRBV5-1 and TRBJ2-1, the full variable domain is KAGVTQTPRYLIKTRGQQVTLSCSPISGHRSVSWYQQTPGQGLQFLFEYFSETQRNKGNFPGRFSGRQFSNSRSEMNVSTLELGDSALYLCASSLAGQSFNEQFFGPGTRLTVL.

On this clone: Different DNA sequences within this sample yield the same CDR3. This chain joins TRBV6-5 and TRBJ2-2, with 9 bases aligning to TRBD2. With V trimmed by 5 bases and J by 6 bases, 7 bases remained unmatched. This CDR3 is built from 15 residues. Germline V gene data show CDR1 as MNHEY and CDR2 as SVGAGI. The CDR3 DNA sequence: TGTGCCAGCAGTAGTTTAGCGGGGGAGGCCGGGGAGCTGTTTTTT. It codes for CASSSLAGEAGELFF.

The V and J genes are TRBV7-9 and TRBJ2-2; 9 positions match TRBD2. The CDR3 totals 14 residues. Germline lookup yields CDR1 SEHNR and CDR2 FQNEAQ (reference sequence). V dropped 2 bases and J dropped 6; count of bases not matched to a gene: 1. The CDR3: CASSLTSGSGELFF. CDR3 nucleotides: TGTGCCAGCAGCTTAACTAGCGGGTCCGGGGAGCTGTTTTTT.

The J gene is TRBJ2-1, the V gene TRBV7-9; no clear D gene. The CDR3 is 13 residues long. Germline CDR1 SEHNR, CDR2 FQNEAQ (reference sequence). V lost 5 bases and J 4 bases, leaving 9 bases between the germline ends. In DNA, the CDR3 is TGTGCCAGCAGCCCTAAATCGTACAATGAGCAGTTCTTC. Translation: CASSPKSYNEQFF.

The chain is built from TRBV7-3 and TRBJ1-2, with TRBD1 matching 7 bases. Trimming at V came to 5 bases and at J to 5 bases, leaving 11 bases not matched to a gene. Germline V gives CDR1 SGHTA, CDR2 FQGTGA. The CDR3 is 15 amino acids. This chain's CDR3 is CASSPSRDSTYGYTF. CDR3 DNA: TGTGCCAGCAGCCCGTCCCGGGACAGCACGTATGGCTACACCTTC.

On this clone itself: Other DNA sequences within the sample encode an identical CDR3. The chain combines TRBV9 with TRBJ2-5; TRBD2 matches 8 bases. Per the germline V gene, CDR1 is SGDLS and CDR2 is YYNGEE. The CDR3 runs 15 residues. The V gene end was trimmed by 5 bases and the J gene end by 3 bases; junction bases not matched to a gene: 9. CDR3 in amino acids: CASSGSTSDKETQYF. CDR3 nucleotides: TGTGCCAGCAGTGGCTCGACTAGCGACAAAGAGACCCAGTACTTC.

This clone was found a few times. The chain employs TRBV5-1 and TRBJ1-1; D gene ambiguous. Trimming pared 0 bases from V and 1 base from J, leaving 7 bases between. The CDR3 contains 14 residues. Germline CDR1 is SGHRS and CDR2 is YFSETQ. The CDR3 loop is CASSLVAENTEAFF. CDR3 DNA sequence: TGCGCCAGCAGCTTGGTTGCGGAGAACACTGAAGCTTTCTTT.